This entry lists 23 T cell receptor beta chains sequenced from one sample in a study of T cell clonotyping in hematopoietic cell transplantation (dated by TCRdb to about 2021). The sample's time point label, decoded: 100 days after allo-HCT. The library was generated by the immunoSEQ multiplex PCR assay. The table was pulled from immuneACCESS by TCRdb, which kept in-frame rearrangements only. Such tables lose some clones; where checked, under half of the loss comes from unresolved V genes, and the rest has no known cause. This sample comprises 25,000 to 30,000 clones, about 93% of them detected only once. The leading ten clones occupy about 10% of the sample. Specimen: PBMCs, collected 100 days after allogeneic stem cell transplant. Receptor source: a female patient aged 45-60 years who had an allogeneic stem cell transplant from a related donor, so the T cells may come from the graft donor. Some clones in this sample may be carry-over from other donors' samples.

The chain links TRBV27 to TRBJ2-7; D ambiguous. The V gene lost 8 bases and the J gene lost 0 bases, with 11 bases spanning the gap. The CDR3 is made up of 13 amino acids. Germline CDR1 is MNHEY and CDR2 is SMNVEV (reference sequence). The CDR3 here is CASSSGDSYEQYF. DNA of the CDR3: TGTGCCAGCTCATCAGGTGACTCCTACGAGCAGTACTTC.

The chain combines TRBV7-2 with TRBJ2-5; possible D gene TRBD1, 5 bases. The CDR3 has 13 amino acids. Trimming took off 1 base at V and 7 bases at J, with 10 bases between the two ends. Germline assignment: CDR1 SGHTA and CDR2 FQGNSA. Here the CDR3 reads CASSLVGPGTQYF. The DNA of the CDR3 is TGTGCCAGCAGCTTAGTGGGGCCCGGGACCCAGTACTTC. Together with reference TRBV7-2 and TRBJ2-5, the CDR3 gives the full variable domain: GAGVSQSPSNKVTEKGKDVELRCDPISGHTALYWYRQSLGQGLEFLIYFQGNSAPDKSGLPSDRFSAERTGGSVSTLTIQRTQQEDSAVYLCASSLVGPGTQYFGPGTRLLVL.

A few counts support this clone. V gene TRBV25-1 combines with J gene TRBJ1-2; tentative D call: TRBD1 (5 bases). The CDR3 has 14 amino acids. The V end lost 7 bases, the J end lost 4 bases, and 16 bases lay between the germline ends. Germline V gene sequence: CDR1 MGHDK, CDR2 SYGVNS. The CDR3 spells CASKDQGPGYGYTF. The CDR3 bases are TGTGCCAGCAAAGATCAGGGCCCGGGCTATGGCTACACCTTC.

This clone appeared a single time. V gene TRBV5-4 combines with J gene TRBJ2-7; a weak D match, TRBD1 (6 bases). The ends were cut back, 3 bases at V and 7 bases at J, with 17 bases in the middle. This CDR3 is built from 14 residues. CDR1 is SGHNT and CDR2 is YYREEE in the germline V gene (reference sequence). CDR3 in DNA: TGTGCCAGCAGCTCGCCCACCACAGGGCGAGAGCAGTACTTC. This gives the protein CASSSPTTGREQYF.

The chain employs TRBV4-1 and TRBJ1-5, with TRBD1 as a possible D gene (5 bases). The CDR3 runs 16 residues. Trimming removed 0 bases from V and 4 bases from J, with 13 bases in between. Germline V gene lookup returns CDR1 MGHRA and CDR2 YSYEKL. The CDR3 spells CASSQDSGRENQPQHF. CDR3 DNA sequence: TGCGCCAGCAGCCAAGATTCGGGGCGGGAGAATCAGCCCCAGCATTTT.

V usage is TRBV5-1 and J usage is TRBJ2-6; D might be TRBD1 (5 bases). V shed 2 bases and J shed 3 bases, with 9 bases lying between them. The germline V gene encodes CDR1 SGHRS and CDR2 YFSETQ. The CDR3 length is 15 residues. CDR3 sequence reads: CASSLWGDGANVLTF. The CDR3 nucleotides read TGCGCCAGCAGCTTATGGGGCGATGGGGCCAACGTCCTGACTTTC.

The chain has TRBV4-3 and TRBJ1-2; the D gene is possibly TRBD1 (6 bases). The CDR3 sequence is 15 residues long. Trimming took 0 bases from V and 1 from J, leaving 9 bases between them. The germline gives CDR1 LGHNA, CDR2 YSLEER. CDR3 loop: CASSQDEGVNYGYTF. CDR3 coding DNA: TGCGCCAGCAGCCAAGATGAGGGGGTTAACTATGGCTACACCTTC.

The chain joins TRBV6-4 to TRBJ2-1; D is possibly TRBD1 or TRBD2 (6 bases each). V gave up 3 bases and J gave up 0 bases, with 18 bases separating them. CDR1 and CDR2 from the germline V gene are MRHNA and SNTAGT. The CDR3 is made up of 18 amino acids. Written as DNA, the CDR3 is TGTGCCAGCAGTGAAGGAGGGACACCATTCCGCTCCTACAATGAGCAGTTCTTC. Translating it yields CASSEGGTPFRSYNEQFF.

The chain uses TRBV6-6 and TRBJ2-1, with 7 positions matching TRBD2. The CDR3 covers 14 residues. With 5 bases clipped from V and 12 bases from J, the junction kept 13 bases outside the gene matches. The germline V gene has CDR1 MNHNY and CDR2 SVGAGI (reference sequence). The chain's CDR3 is CASSPLAGDHRQFF. Written as DNA, the CDR3 is TGTGCCAGCAGTCCCCTCGCGGGGGACCATAGGCAGTTCTTC.

The rearrangement links TRBV5-4 to TRBJ2-2, with 7 bases lining up with TRBD1. V was clipped by 1 base and J by 7 bases; unmatched bases: 16. The CDR3 contains 18 residues. Germline V lookup: CDR1 SGHNT, CDR2 YYREEE (reference sequence). CDR3 region: CASSLPWGTAQRGGELFF. The DNA of the CDR3 is TGTGCCAGCAGCTTGCCCTGGGGGACAGCTCAACGTGGCGGGGAGCTGTTTTTT.

The J gene is TRBJ2-7, the V gene TRBV19; D unresolved. Trimming removed 5 bases at V and 1 base at J, with 9 bases between. This CDR3 spans 13 amino acids. Germline V gives CDR1 LNHDA, CDR2 SQIVND (reference sequence). The CDR3 spells CASSSSFSYEQYF. The CDR3 region has the DNA TGTGCCAGTAGTTCCTCCTTTTCCTACGAGCAGTACTTC.

The chain combines TRBV30 with TRBJ1-6, with D maybe TRBD1 (5 bases). V dropped 0 bases and J dropped 5 bases, with 14 bases sitting between them. The CDR3 runs 16 residues. CDR1 and CDR2 from the germline V gene are GTSNPN and SVGIG (reference sequence). The CDR3 here is CAWSVRGLTNNSPLHF. CDR3 in DNA: TGTGCCTGGAGTGTACGGGGCCTGACAAATAATTCACCCCTCCACTTT.

V is TRBV5-1 and J is TRBJ2-3, with D tentatively TRBD2 (6 bases). Deletions cut 4 bases from V and 6 bases from J, with 24 bases between. The CDR3 is 17 amino acids. Germline CDR1 SGHRS, CDR2 YFSETQ. CDR3 region: CASSPTFGGATRDTQYF. As DNA, the CDR3 is TGCGCCAGCAGCCCGACCTTTGGCGGGGCCACGAGGGATACGCAGTATTTT.

The CDR3 loop reads CASSPSGSGYGYTF. CDR3 nucleotide sequence: TGTGCCAGCAGCCCCTCGGGGTCCGGATATGGCTACACCTTC. The genes are TRBV7-2 and TRBJ1-2; D is undetermined. The CDR3 runs 14 residues. Germline CDR1 and CDR2: SGHTA and FQGNSA. Trimming pared 5 bases from V and 5 bases from J, leaving 15 bases between.

The rearrangement links TRBV4-1 to TRBJ2-3; perhaps TRBD2 as D (5 bases). The V gene's germline CDR1 is MGHRA and CDR2 YSYEKL. CDR3 length equals 17 residues. V was shortened by 1 base and J by 9 bases, with 23 bases between the two germline ends. The chain's CDR3 is CASSQAHPGTRSETQYF. The CDR3 nucleotides are TGCGCCAGCAGCCAAGCCCACCCCGGTACTAGAAGTGAGACGCAGTATTTT.

J is TRBJ2-7 and V is TRBV7-8; D unclear. This CDR3 is 14 amino acids long. Per germline, CDR1 SGHVS and CDR2 FQNEAQ. Trimming pared 2 bases from V and 2 bases from J, leaving 10 bases between. The CDR3 region has the DNA TGTGCCAGCAGCTTAACCGGCGCGGCCTACGAGCAGTACTTC. Translating it yields CASSLTGAAYEQYF.

The rearrangement links TRBV5-1 to TRBJ1-3; D gene ambiguous. V lost 0 bases to trimming and J lost 4 bases, with 20 bases between them. The CDR3 is 18 amino acids. Germline lookup yields CDR1 SGHRS and CDR2 YFSETQ. CDR3 nucleotide sequence: TGCGCCAGCAGCTTGGCGGGAATCGGACGTATACTCGGAAACACCATATATTTT. Amino acid sequence: CASSLAGIGRILGNTIYF.

CDR3 nucleotides: TGCGCCAGCAGCTTGGCCGCGGGGGGGTTTGTTACAGATACGCAGTATTTT. As protein: CASSLAAGGFVTDTQYF. The chain is built from TRBV5-1 and TRBJ2-3; 9 positions agree with TRBD2. V shed 0 bases and J 3 bases; nucleotides not matched to a gene: 8. Germline-derived CDR1 and CDR2 are SGHRS and YFSETQ. This CDR3 comprises 17 residues.

This clone has only a few counts. The J gene is TRBJ1-4, the V gene TRBV5-1; D is unresolved. The CDR3 covers 14 residues. The germline V gene has CDR1 SGHRS and CDR2 YFSETQ. V lost 1 base and J lost 7, with 11 bases in between. The CDR3 here is CASSLFTGGEKLFF. CDR3 DNA: TGCGCCAGCAGCTTGTTTACGGGCGGTGAAAAACTGTTTTTT.

The chain employs TRBV29-1 and TRBJ1-5; maybe TRBD1 (5 bases). The ends were cut back, 4 bases at V and 4 bases at J, with 8 bases in the middle. This CDR3 is 12 amino acids long. The germline gives CDR1 SQVTM, CDR2 ANQGSEA. This CDR3 is CSVGQQNQPQHF. DNA for the CDR3: TGCAGCGTTGGACAGCAAAATCAGCCCCAGCATTTT. The full variable domain, with the rest looked up from reference TRBV29-1 and TRBJ1-5, is SAVISQKPSRDICQRGTSLTIQCQVDSQVTMMFWYRQQPGQSLTLIATANQGSEATYESGFVIDKFPISRPNLTFSTLTVSNMSPEDSSIYLCSVGQQNQPQHFGDGTRLSIL.

The chain couples TRBV5-1 to TRBJ2-3, with D tentatively TRBD1 (6 bases). Looked up from germline, CDR1 is SGHRS and CDR2 is YFSETQ. Trimming stripped 4 bases from V and 10 bases from J, with 13 bases between. The CDR3 sequence is 12 residues long. The CDR3 nucleotides read TGCGCCAGCAGCCAAGGGACAAATGCGCAGTATTTT. Amino acid sequence: CASSQGTNAQYF.

The CDR3 loop is CATSARVNQPQHF. The CDR3 DNA reads as TGTGCCACCAGTGCCAGGGTGAATCAGCCCCAGCATTTT. The chain combines TRBV15 with TRBJ1-5; tentative D call: TRBD1 (5 bases). Germline V gives CDR1 LNHNV, CDR2 YYDKDF (reference sequence). This CDR3 is built from 13 residues. V was shortened by 6 bases and J by 4 bases, with 10 bases between the two germline ends. The full variable domain, with the rest looked up from reference TRBV15 and TRBJ1-5, is DAMVIQNPRYQVTQFGKPVTLSCSQTLNHNVMYWYQQKSSQAPKLLFHYYDKDFNNEADTPDNFQSRRPNTSFCFLDIRSPGLGDTAMYLCATSARVNQPQHFGDGTRLSIL.

The chain employs TRBV7-2 and TRBJ2-7; the D gene is possibly TRBD1 (5 bases). The CDR3 has 13 amino acids. CDR1 SGHTA and CDR2 FQGNSA come from the germline V gene. The CDR3 DNA is TGTGCTTGCAGGGTGATGAGCTCCTACGAGCAGTACTTC. Its protein product is CACRVMSSYEQYF. Full variable domain (remainder filled in from reference TRBV7-2 and TRBJ2-7): GAGVSQSPSNKVTEKGKDVELRCDPISGHTALYWYRQSLGQGLEFLIYFQGNSAPDKSGLPSDRFSAERTGGSVSTLTIQRTQQEDSAVYLCACRVMSSYEQYFGPGTRLTVT.